This TCR beta chain was observed in a study of blood T cell repertoires in COVID-19. Turning to the study itself: Researchers got acute and convalescent COVID-19 samples from the United States, Italy and Spain. Nucleic acid was either cDNA or gDNA, and it came from T cells, B-cell-depleted T cells, or PBMCs.

Authors' processing steps: Reference gene primer amplification gave estimated nucleated cell counts. Repertoires were generated with immunoSEQ multiplex PCR, while TCRdb's copy carries only in-frame clones and drops some. That table is the source of V, J and clone size, and D and trimming were worked out from the DNA. The sample lists approximately 140,000 clones, more than 75% occurring once. Germline CDR1 and CDR2: DFQATT and SNEGSKA (reference sequence). V dropped 3 bases and J dropped 1; count of bases not matched to a gene: 16. This CDR3 contains 19 residues. This clonotype was obtained from an elderly man with acute or convalescent COVID-19. Sequencing was done on a sample of peripheral blood. The rearrangement links TRBV20-1 to TRBJ2-2; TRBD2 aligns across 8 bases. CDR3 in DNA: TGCAGTGCTAGTATCGCGGGGGGTACCTCCCCCGAGAACACCGGGGAGCTGTTTTTT. Protein: CSASIAGGTSPENTGELFF.